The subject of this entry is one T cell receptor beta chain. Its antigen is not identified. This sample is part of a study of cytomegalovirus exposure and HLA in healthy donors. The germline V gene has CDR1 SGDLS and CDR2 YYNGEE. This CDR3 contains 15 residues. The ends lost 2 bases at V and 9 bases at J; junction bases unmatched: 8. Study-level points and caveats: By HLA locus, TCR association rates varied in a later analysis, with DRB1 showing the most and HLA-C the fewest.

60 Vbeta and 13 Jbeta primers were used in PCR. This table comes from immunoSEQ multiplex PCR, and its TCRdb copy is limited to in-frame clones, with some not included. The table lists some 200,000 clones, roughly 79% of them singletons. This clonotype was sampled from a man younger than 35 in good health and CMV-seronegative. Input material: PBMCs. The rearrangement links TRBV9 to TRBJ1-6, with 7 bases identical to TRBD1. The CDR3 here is CASSVTEGAFSPLHF. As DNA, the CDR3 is TGTGCCAGCAGCGTCACCGAGGGGGCTTTTTCACCCCTCCACTTT.